A single sample gave rise to the 4 T cell receptor beta chains below, sequenced in a study of blood T cells in healthy people across ages. For the second PCR, which ran for about 6 to 11 cycles, a sample-barcoded 5' primer and a J-beta primer mix were used. TCRdb re-analysed the 5' RACE reads in MiXCR, keeping a single row per CDR3 protein. The data show approximately 810,000 distinct CDR3 sequences, 25% to 35% seen once. The source material was blood. The receptor set was obtained from a woman older than 75 in good health.

The J gene is TRBJ2-7, the V gene TRBV29-1, with D possibly TRBD1 on 5 matching bases. Germline V gives CDR1 SQVTM, CDR2 ANQGSEA. The CDR3 is 17 amino acids. V lost 6 bases and J 0 bases, leaving 24 bases between the germline ends. The CDR3 loop is CSVGQQSATRSSYEQYF. The CDR3 coding sequence is TGCAGCGTGGGGCAACAAAGTGCGACTCGGAGCTCCTACGAGCAGTACTTC.

This clonotype was detected ten times or more. This rearrangement joins TRBV29-1 to TRBJ2-3; 10 bases align to TRBD1. This CDR3 spans 13 amino acids. The V and J ends lost 4 bases and 5 bases, in that order; junction bases with no gene match: 3. CDR1 and CDR2 from the germline V gene are SQVTM and ANQGSEA. In DNA, the CDR3 is TGCAGCGTTGGCCGGGACAGGGGAGATACGCAGTATTTT. Amino acids: CSVGRDRGDTQYF.

V is TRBV6-5 and J is TRBJ1-2; 9 positions match TRBD1. The CDR3 consists of 16 residues. The V gene end was trimmed by 0 bases and the J gene end by 6 bases; junction bases not matched to a gene: 8. Germline V lookup: CDR1 MNHEY, CDR2 SVGAGI. The CDR3 region has the DNA TGTGCCAGCAGTTACTCGGGACAGGGAATGGAGGATGGCTACACCTTC. It encodes CASSYSGQGMEDGYTF.

V is TRBV5-1 and J is TRBJ2-7; TRBD2 matches 8 bases. Germline V CDR1 and CDR2: SGHRS, YFSETQ. The CDR3 is 17 amino acids. V lost 0 bases, J lost 4 bases, and 12 bases stayed unmatched. The chain's CDR3 is CASSLAAAAGGPYEQYF. DNA of the CDR3: TGCGCCAGCAGCTTGGCGGCGGCGGCGGGAGGTCCTTACGAGCAGTACTTC.